The table lists the clone carrying this T cell receptor (beta chain) with many counts. The sample originates from a study of T cells in Graves' hyperthyroidism and ophthalmopathy. It was RNA transcripts that yielded the amplified TCR beta CDR3 regions. First-round RT-PCR with HTBI primers amplified the TCR CDR3 region. TCRdb re-called the multiplex PCR reads with MiXCR, one entry per CDR3 protein. The table includes under 550,000 distinct CDR3 sequences, about 20% detected once. Germline values: CDR1 MNHNS, CDR2 SASEGT. Trimming took 5 bases from V and 5 from J; bases not matched to a gene: 10. This CDR3 has 15 residues.

The clonotype was recovered from a middle-aged man with Graves' ophthalmopathy. This chain links TRBV6-1 with TRBJ1-1; 8 nucleotides align to TRBD1. The sequenced material came from blood. Here the CDR3 DNA reads TGTGCCAGCAGTTCCTCGGACAGGGTGGGGACTGAAGCTTTCTTT. It encodes CASSSSDRVGTEAFF.